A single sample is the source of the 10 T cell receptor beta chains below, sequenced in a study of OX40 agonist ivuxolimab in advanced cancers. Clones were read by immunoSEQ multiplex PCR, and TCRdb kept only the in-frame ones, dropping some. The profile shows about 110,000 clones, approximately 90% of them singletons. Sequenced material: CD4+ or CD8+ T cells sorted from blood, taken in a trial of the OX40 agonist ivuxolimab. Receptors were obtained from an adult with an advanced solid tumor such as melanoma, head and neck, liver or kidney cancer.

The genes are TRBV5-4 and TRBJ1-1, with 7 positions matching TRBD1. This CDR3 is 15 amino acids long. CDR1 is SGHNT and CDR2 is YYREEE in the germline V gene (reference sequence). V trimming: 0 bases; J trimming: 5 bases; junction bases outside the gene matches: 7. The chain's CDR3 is CASSLAGTVGTEAFF. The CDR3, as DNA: TGTGCCAGCAGCTTGGCCGGGACAGTGGGGACTGAAGCTTTCTTT.

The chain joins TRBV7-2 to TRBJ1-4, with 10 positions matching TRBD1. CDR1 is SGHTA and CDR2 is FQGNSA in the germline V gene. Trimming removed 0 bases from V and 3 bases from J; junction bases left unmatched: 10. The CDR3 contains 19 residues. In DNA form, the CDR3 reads TGTGCCAGCAGCTTAGCTCTGGGACAGGGGAGAGGAGCTAATGAAAAACTGTTTTTT. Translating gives CASSLALGQGRGANEKLFF.

CDR3 region: CASSFSRDTEAFF. DNA for the CDR3: TGCGCCAGCAGCTTTTCCAGGGACACTGAAGCTTTCTTT. The chain couples TRBV5-1 to TRBJ1-1; a weak D match, TRBD1 (5 bases). CDR1 and CDR2 (germline): SGHRS, YFSETQ. V lost 2 bases to trimming and J lost 3 bases, with 8 bases between them. The CDR3 has 13 amino acids. Supplemented by reference TRBV5-1 and TRBJ1-1, the full variable domain reads KAGVTQTPRYLIKTRGQQVTLSCSPISGHRSVSWYQQTPGQGLQFLFEYFSETQRNKGNFPGRFSGRQFSNSRSEMNVSTLELGDSALYLCASSFSRDTEAFFGQGTRLTVV.

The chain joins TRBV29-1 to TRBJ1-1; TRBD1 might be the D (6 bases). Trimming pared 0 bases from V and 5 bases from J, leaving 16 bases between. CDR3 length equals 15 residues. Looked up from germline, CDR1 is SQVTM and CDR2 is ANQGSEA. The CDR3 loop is CSVEDARGGRTEAFF. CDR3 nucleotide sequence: TGCAGCGTTGAAGATGCGCGAGGGGGGAGGACTGAAGCTTTCTTT.

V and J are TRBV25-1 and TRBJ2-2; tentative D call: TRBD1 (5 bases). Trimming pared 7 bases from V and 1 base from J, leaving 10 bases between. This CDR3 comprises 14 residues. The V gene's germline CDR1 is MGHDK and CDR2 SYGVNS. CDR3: CASTVQGNTGELFF. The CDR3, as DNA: TGTGCCAGCACCGTTCAGGGGAACACCGGGGAGCTGTTTTTT.

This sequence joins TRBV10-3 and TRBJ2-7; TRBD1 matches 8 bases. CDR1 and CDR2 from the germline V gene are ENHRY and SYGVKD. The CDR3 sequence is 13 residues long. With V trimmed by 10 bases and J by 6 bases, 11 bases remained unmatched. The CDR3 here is CASQQGGRAEQYF. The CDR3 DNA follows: TGTGCCAGCCAACAGGGGGGACGGGCCGAGCAGTACTTC.

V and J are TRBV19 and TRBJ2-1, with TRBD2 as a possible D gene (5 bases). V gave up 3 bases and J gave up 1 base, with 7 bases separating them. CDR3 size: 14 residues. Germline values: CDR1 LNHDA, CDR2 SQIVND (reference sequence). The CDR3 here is CASSIPGSYNEQFF. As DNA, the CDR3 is TGTGCCAGTAGTATTCCGGGGTCCTACAATGAGCAGTTCTTC.

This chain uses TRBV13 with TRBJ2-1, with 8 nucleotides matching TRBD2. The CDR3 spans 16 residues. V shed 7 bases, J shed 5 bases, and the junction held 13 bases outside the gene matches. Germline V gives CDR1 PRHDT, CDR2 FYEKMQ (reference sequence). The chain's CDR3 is CASIQYTSGLHNEQFF. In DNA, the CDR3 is TGTGCCAGCATCCAGTACACTAGCGGTCTCCACAATGAGCAGTTCTTC. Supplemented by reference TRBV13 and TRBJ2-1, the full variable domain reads AAGVIQSPRHLIKEKRETATLKCYPIPRHDTVYWYQQGPGQDPQFLISFYEKMQSDKGSIPDRFSAQQFSDYHSELNMSSLELGDSALYFCASIQYTSGLHNEQFFGPGTRLTVL.

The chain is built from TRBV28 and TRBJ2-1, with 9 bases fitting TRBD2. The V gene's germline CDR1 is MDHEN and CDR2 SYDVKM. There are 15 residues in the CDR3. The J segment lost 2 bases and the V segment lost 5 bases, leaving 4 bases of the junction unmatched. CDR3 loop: CASSTSGPTYNEQFF. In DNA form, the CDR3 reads TGTGCCAGCAGTACTAGCGGGCCAACCTACAATGAGCAGTTCTTC.

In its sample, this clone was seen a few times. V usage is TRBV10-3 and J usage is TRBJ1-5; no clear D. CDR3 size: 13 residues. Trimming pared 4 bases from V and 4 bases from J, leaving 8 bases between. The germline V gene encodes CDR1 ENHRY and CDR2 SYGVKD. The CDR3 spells CAISAAGNQPQHF. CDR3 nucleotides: TGTGCCATCAGTGCAGCAGGAAATCAGCCCCAGCATTTT.